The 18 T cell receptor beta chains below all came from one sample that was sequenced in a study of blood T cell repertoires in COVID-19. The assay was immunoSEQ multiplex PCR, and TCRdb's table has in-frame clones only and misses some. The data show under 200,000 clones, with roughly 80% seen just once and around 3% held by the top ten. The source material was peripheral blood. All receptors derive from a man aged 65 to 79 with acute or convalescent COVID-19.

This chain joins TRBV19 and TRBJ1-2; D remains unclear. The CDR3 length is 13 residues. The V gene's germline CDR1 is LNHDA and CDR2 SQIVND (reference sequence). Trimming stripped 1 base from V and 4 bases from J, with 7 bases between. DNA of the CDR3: TGTGCCAGTAGTATAGGGGCCGTCTATGGCTACACCTTC. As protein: CASSIGAVYGYTF.

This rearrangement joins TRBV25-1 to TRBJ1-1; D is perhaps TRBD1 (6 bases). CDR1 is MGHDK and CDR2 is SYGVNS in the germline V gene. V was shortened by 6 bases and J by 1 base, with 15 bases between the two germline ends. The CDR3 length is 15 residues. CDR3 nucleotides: TGTGCCAGCAGCCCCTACAGGGTGGAGAACACTGAAGCTTTCTTT. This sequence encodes CASSPYRVENTEAFF.

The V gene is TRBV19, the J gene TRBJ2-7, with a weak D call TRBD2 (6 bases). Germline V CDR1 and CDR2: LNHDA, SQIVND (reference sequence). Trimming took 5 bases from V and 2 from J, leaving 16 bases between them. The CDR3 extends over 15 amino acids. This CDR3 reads CASSSPGLNTYEQYF. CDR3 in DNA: TGTGCCAGTAGTTCTCCGGGACTCAACACCTACGAGCAGTACTTC. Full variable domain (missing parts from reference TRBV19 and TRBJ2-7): DGGITQSPKYLFRKEGQNVTLSCEQNLNHDAMYWYRQDPGQGLRLIYYSQIVNDFQKGDIAEGYSVSREKKESFPLTVTSAQKNPTAFYLCASSSPGLNTYEQYFGPGTRLTVT.

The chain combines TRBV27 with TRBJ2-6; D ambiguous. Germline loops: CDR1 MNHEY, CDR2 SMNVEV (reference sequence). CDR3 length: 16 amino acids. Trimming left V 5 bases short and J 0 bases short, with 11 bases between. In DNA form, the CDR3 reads TGTGCCAGCAGTAAAAGCGCCAGCTCTGGGGCCAACGTCCTGACTTTC. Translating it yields CASSKSASSGANVLTF.

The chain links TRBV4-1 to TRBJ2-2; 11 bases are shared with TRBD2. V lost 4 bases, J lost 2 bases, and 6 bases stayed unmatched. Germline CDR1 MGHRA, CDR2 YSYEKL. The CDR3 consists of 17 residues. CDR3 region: CASSRRLAGQNTGELFF. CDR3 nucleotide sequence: TGCGCCAGCAGCCGTCGACTAGCGGGGCAAAACACCGGGGAGCTGTTTTTT.

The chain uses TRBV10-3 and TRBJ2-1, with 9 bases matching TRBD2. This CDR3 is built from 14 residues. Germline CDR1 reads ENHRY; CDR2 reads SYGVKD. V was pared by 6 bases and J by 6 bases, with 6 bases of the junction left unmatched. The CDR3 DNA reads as TGTGCCATCAGCCCGGGACTAGCCATCAATGAGCAGTTCTTC. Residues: CAISPGLAINEQFF.

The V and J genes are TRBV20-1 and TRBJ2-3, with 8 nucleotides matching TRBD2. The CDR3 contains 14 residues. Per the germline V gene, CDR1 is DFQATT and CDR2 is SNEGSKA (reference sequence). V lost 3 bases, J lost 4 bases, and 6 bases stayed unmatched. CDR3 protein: CSASYSGESDTQYF. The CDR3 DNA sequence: TGCAGTGCTAGTTATAGCGGGGAATCAGATACGCAGTATTTT.

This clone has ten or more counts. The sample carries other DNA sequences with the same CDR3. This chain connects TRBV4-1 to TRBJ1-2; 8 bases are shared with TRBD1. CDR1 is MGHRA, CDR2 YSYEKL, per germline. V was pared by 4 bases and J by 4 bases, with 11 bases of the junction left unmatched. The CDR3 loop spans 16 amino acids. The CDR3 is CASSPITGQVSYGYTF. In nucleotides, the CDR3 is TGCGCCAGCAGCCCGATAACGGGACAGGTTTCCTATGGCTACACCTTC.

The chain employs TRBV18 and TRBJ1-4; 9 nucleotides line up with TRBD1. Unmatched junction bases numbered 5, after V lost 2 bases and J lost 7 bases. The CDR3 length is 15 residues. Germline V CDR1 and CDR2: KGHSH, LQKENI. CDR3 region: CASSPRTGESEKLFF. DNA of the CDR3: TGTGCCAGCTCACCAAGGACAGGGGAAAGTGAAAAACTGTTTTTT.

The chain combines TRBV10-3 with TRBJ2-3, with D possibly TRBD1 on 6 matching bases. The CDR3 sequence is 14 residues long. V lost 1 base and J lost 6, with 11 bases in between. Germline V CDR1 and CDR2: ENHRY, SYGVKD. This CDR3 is CAISELQGQDTQYF. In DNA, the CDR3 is TGTGCCATCAGTGAGTTGCAGGGGCAGGATACGCAGTATTTT.

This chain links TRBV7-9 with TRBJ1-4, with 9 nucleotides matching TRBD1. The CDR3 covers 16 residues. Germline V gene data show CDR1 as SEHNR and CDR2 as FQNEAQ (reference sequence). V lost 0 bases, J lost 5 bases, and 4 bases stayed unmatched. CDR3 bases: TGTGCCAGCAGCTTAGCTTCCGGGACAGGGAATGAAAAACTGTTTTTT. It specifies CASSLASGTGNEKLFF. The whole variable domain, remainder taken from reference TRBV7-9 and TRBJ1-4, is DTGVSQNPRHKITKRGQNVTFRCDPISEHNRLYWYRQTLGQGPEFLTYFQNEAQLEKSRLLSDRFSAERPKGSFSTLEIQRTEQGDSAMYLCASSLASGTGNEKLFFGSGTQLSVL.

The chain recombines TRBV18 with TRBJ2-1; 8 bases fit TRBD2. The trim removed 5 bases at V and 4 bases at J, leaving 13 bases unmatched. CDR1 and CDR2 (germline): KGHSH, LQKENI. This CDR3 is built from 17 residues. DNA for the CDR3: TGTGCCAGCTCATCTCGGACTAGCCCCCCTGTATACAATGAGCAGTTCTTC. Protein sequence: CASSSRTSPPVYNEQFF.

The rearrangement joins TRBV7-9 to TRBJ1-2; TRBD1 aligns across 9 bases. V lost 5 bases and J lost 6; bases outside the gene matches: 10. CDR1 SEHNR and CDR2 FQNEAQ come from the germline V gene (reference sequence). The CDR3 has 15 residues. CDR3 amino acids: CASSRHGTGMDGYTF. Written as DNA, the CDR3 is TGTGCCAGCAGCCGGCACGGGACAGGGATGGATGGCTACACCTTC.

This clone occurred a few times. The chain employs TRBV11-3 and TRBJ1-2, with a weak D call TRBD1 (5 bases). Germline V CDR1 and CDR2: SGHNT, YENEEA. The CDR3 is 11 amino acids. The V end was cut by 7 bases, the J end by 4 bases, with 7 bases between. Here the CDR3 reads CASTDSYGYTF. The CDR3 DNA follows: TGTGCCAGCACTGACAGCTATGGCTACACCTTC.

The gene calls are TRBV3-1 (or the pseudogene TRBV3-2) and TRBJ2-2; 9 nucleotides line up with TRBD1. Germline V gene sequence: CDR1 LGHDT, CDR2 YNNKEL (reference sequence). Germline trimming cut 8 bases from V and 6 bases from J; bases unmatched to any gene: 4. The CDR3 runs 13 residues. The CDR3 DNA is TGTGCCAGCGGACAGGGGAGGGCCGGGGAGCTGTTTTTT. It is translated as CASGQGRAGELFF.

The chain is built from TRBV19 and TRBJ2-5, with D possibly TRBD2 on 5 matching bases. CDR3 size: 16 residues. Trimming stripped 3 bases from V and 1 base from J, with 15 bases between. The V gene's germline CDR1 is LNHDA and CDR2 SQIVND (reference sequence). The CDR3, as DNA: TGTGCCAGTAGTATGGAAAAAGGGAGCCGCCAAGAGACCCAGTACTTC. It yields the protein CASSMEKGSRQETQYF.

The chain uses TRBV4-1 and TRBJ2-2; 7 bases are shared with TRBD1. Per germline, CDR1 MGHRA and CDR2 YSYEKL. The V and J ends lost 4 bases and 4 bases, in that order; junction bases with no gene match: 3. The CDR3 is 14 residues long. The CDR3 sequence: CASSLRDSTGELFF. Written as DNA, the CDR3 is TGCGCCAGCAGCCTCCGGGACAGCACCGGGGAGCTGTTTTTT.

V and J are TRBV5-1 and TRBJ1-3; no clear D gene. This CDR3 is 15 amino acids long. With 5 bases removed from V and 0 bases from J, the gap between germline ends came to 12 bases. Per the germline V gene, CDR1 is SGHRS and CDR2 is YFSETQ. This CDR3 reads CASSRGEVSGNTIYF. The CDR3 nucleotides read TGCGCCAGCAGTCGAGGCGAGGTCTCTGGAAACACCATATATTTT.